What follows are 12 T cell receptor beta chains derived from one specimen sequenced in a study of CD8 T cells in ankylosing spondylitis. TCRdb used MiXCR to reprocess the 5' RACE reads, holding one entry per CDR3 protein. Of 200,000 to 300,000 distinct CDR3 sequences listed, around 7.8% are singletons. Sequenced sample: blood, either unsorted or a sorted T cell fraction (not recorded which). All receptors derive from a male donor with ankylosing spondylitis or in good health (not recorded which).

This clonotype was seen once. DNA of the CDR3: TGTGCCAGCAGCTTAACAGAGAACTATGGCTACACCTTC. Amino acid sequence: CASSLTENYGYTF. The chain combines TRBV7-2 with TRBJ1-2; no clear D gene. The CDR3 length is 13 residues. V dropped 2 bases and J dropped 2 bases, with 6 bases sitting between them. The germline V gene has CDR1 SGHTA and CDR2 FQGNSA.

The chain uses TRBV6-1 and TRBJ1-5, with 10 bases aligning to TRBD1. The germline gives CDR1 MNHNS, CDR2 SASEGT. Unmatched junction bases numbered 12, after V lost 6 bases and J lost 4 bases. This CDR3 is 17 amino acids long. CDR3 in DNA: TGTGCCAGCAGCCCGGGACAGGGGACGTGGGAGAATCAGCCCCAGCATTTT. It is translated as CASSPGQGTWENQPQHF.

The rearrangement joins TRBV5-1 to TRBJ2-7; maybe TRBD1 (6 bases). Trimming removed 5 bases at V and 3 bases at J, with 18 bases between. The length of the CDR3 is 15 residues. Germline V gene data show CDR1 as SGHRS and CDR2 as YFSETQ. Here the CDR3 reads CASRALTGTYYEQYF. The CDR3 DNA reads TGCGCCAGCAGGGCCTTAACAGGGACCTACTACGAGCAGTACTTC.

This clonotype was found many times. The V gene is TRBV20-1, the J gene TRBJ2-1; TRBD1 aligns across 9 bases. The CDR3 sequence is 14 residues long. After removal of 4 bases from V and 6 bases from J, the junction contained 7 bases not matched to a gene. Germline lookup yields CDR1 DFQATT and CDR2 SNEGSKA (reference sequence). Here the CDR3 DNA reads TGCAGTGCTACGACAGGGGGGAATCTCAATGAGCAGTTCTTC. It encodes CSATTGGNLNEQFF.

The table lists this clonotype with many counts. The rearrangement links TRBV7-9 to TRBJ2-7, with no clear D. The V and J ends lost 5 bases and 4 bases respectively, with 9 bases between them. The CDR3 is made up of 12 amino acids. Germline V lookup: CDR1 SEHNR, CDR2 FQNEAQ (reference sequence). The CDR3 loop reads CASSPDTYEQYF. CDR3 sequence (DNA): TGTGCCAGCAGCCCCGATACTTACGAGCAGTACTTC.

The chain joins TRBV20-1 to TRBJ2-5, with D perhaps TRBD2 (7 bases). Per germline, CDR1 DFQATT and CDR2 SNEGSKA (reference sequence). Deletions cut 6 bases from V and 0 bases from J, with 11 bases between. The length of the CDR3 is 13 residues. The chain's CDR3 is CSARGGYQETQYF. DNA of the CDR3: TGCAGTGCCAGGGGAGGGTACCAAGAGACCCAGTACTTC.

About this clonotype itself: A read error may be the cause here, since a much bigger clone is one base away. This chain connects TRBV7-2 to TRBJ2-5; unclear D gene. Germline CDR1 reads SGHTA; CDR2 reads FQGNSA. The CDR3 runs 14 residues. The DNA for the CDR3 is TGTGCCAGCAGCTTAGGAAACTCTCCAGAGACCCAGTGCTTC. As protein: CASSLGNSPETQCF.

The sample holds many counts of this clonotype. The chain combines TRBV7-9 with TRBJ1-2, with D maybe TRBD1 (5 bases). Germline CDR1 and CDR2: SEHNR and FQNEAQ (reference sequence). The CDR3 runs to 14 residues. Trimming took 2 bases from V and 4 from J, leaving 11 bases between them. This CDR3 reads CASSLKGITYGYTF. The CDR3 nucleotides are TGTGCCAGCAGCTTAAAGGGGATCACCTATGGCTACACCTTC.

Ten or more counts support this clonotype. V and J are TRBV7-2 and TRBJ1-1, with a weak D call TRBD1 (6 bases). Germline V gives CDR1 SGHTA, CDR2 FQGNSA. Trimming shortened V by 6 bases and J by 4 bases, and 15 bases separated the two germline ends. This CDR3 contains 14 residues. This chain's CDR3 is CASRLGGHGTEAFF. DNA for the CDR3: TGTGCCAGCAGACTCGGGGGGCACGGCACTGAAGCTTTCTTT.

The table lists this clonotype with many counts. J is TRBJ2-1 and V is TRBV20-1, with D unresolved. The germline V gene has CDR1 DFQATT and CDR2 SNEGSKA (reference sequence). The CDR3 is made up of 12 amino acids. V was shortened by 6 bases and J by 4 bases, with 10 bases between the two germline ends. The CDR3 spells CSAPRGYNEQFF. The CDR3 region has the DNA TGCAGTGCCCCCCGAGGTTACAATGAGCAGTTCTTC.

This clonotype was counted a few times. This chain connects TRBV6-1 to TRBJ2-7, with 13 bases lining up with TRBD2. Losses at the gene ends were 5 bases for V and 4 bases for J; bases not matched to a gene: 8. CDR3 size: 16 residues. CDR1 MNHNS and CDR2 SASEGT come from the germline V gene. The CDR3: CASSPGLAGMGYEQYF. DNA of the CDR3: TGTGCCAGCAGTCCGGGACTAGCGGGAATGGGGTACGAGCAGTACTTC.

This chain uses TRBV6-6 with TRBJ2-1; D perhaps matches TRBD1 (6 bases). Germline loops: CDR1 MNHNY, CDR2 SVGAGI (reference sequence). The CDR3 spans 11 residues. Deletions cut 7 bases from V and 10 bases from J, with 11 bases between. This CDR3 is CASNTGKEQFF. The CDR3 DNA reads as TGTGCCAGCAATACAGGGAAAGAGCAGTTCTTC.